The 28 T cell receptor beta chains below all came from one sample that was sequenced in a study of CD8 T cells in Susac syndrome. The RNA input was about 0.45 to 1 ug, and it was reverse transcribed with random hexamers. One entry per CDR3 protein results from TCRdb running MiXCR on the immunoSEQ multiplex PCR reads. The sample includes about 160,000 distinct CDR3 sequences, around 92% of them seen just once. Sequenced input: CD4+ T cells from PBMCs. The receptor source for this set is a human donor in good health.

V is TRBV20-1 and J is TRBJ2-7; D is perhaps TRBD2 (5 bases). The CDR3 contains 14 residues. Deletions cut 3 bases from V and 3 bases from J, with 15 bases between. In germline, CDR1 is DFQATT, CDR2 SNEGSKA (reference sequence). In DNA, the CDR3 is TGCAGTGCTAGGCCCTCGGGAAGGGACTACGAGCAGTACTTC. It is translated as CSARPSGRDYEQYF.

The chain combines TRBV23-1 with TRBJ1-4; D unresolved. TRBV23-1 is annotated as an ORF whose role is uncertain. The CDR3 runs to 19 residues. V was clipped by 3 bases and J by 0 bases, with 20 bases between them. The CDR3 DNA reads as TGCGCCAGCAGTCAGGGCCTTGAGGAGGGAGAGGCAACTAATGAAAAACTGTTTTTT. It translates to CASSQGLEEGEATNEKLFF.

This clonotype was seen only once. The chain recombines TRBV27 with TRBJ1-2; no definite D call. V lost 5 bases and J lost 4, with 17 bases in between. CDR3 length equals 15 residues. From germline, CDR1 is MNHEY and CDR2 SMNVEV (reference sequence). CDR3 sequence reads: CASSPWMGEGYGYTF. The CDR3 DNA reads as TGTGCCAGCAGTCCTTGGATGGGTGAGGGCTATGGCTACACCTTC.

This sequence joins TRBV18 and TRBJ1-1; no firm D call. Per germline, CDR1 KGHSH and CDR2 LQKENI. The CDR3 sequence is 14 residues long. V shed 3 bases and J shed 4 bases, with 12 bases lying between them. The chain's CDR3 is CASSPDIPVTEAFF. CDR3 in DNA: TGTGCCAGCTCACCGGATATCCCAGTCACTGAAGCTTTCTTT.

The V call is TRBV5-1, the J call TRBJ2-5; possible D gene TRBD1, 5 bases. CDR1 SGHRS and CDR2 YFSETQ come from the germline V gene. CDR3 length: 12 amino acids. V was trimmed by 0 bases and J by 5 bases, leaving 5 bases between them. For the CDR3, the DNA is TGCGCCAGCAGCTTGGAGGGGGAGACCCAGTACTTC. Encoded protein: CASSLEGETQYF.

The rearrangement uses TRBV20-1 and TRBJ1-2; 8 nucleotides line up with TRBD1. The J segment lost 1 base and the V segment lost 3 bases, leaving 1 base of the junction unmatched. Germline CDR1 reads DFQATT; CDR2 reads SNEGSKA (reference sequence). The CDR3 runs to 13 residues. The DNA for the CDR3 is TGCAGTGCTAGGGGACAGGTTAACTATGGCTACACCTTC. Its translation: CSARGQVNYGYTF.

The chain has TRBV5-1 and TRBJ1-4; D remains unclear. The CDR3 covers 13 residues. Germline values: CDR1 SGHRS, CDR2 YFSETQ. Trimming took off 5 bases at V and 0 bases at J, with 5 bases between the two ends. CDR3 in amino acids: CASRGTTNEKLFF. CDR3 DNA: TGCGCCAGCAGGGGGACAACTAATGAAAAACTGTTTTTT.

This clonotype appeared once. The chain uses TRBV2 and TRBJ2-7; D possibly corresponds to TRBD1 (7 bases). The CDR3 spans 17 residues. The V and J ends lost 0 bases and 3 bases respectively, with 18 bases between them. Germline-derived CDR1 and CDR2 are SNHLY and FYNNEI. CDR3 in amino acids: CASSEAPGRQGLYEQYF. CDR3 bases: TGTGCCAGCAGTGAAGCGCCAGGACGACAGGGACTCTACGAGCAGTACTTC.

This sequence joins TRBV6-6 and TRBJ1-4, with D tentatively TRBD1 (6 bases). Germline V lookup: CDR1 MNHNY, CDR2 SVGAGI (reference sequence). Trimming shortened V by 6 bases and J by 4 bases, and 15 bases separated the two germline ends. CDR3 length: 15 residues. DNA of the CDR3: TGTGCCAGCAGCCACCGGGGGGGCCTTAATGAAAAACTGTTTTTT. This sequence encodes CASSHRGGLNEKLFF.

This sequence joins TRBV20-1 and TRBJ2-3; 11 bases map to TRBD2. The CDR3 extends over 15 amino acids. Germline CDR1 is DFQATT and CDR2 is SNEGSKA (reference sequence). The V and J ends lost 1 base and 3 bases, in that order; junction bases with no gene match: 3. CDR3 sequence (DNA): TGCAGTGCTAGAGTACGGACTAGCGGGACAGATACGCAGTATTTT. Protein sequence: CSARVRTSGTDTQYF.

This clonotype appeared once. The rearrangement uses TRBV6-1 and TRBJ2-5; TRBD1 is a possible D gene (5 bases). Germline V CDR1 and CDR2: MNHNS, SASEGT. V dropped 0 bases and J dropped 0 bases, with 11 bases sitting between them. The CDR3 length is 16 residues. The CDR3 sequence is CASSEAAGSNQETQYF. The CDR3 DNA is TGTGCCAGCAGTGAAGCGGCAGGGTCCAACCAAGAGACCCAGTACTTC.

This clonotype was counted a single time. J is TRBJ2-5 and V is TRBV18; 7 nucleotides agree with TRBD1. Germline V lookup: CDR1 KGHSH, CDR2 LQKENI. The CDR3 consists of 14 residues. With V trimmed by 0 bases and J by 4 bases, 2 bases remained unmatched. For the CDR3, the DNA is TGTGCCAGCTCACCACCCCCAGGGGGAGAGACCCAGTACTTC. Protein sequence: CASSPPPGGETQYF.

The rearrangement links TRBV9 to TRBJ2-7; 8 bases are shared with TRBD2. Germline V gene sequence: CDR1 SGDLS, CDR2 YYNGEE. Trimming at V came to 4 bases and at J to 7 bases, leaving 19 bases not matched to a gene. CDR3 length equals 17 residues. The CDR3 sequence: CASSLGDWRGAREEQYF. The CDR3, as DNA: TGTGCCAGCAGCCTAGGCGACTGGCGGGGGGCCCGTGAGGAGCAGTACTTC.

The count of this clonotype is one. The gene calls are TRBV5-1 and TRBJ2-2, with 10 bases that match TRBD1. The CDR3 extends over 15 amino acids. Germline V CDR1 and CDR2: SGHRS, YFSETQ. The V and J ends lost 0 bases and 7 bases, in that order; junction bases with no gene match: 3. DNA for the CDR3: TGCGCCAGCAGCTTGGAGACAGGGGGCCACGGGGAGCTGTTTTTT. Its protein product is CASSLETGGHGELFF.

This clonotype was detected only once. This chain connects TRBV5-6 to TRBJ2-4, with 9 nucleotides matching TRBD2. Germline V lookup: CDR1 SGHDT, CDR2 YYEEEE. V trimming: 4 bases; J trimming: 12 bases; junction bases outside the gene matches: 14. The CDR3 covers 15 residues. This CDR3 is CASSHRVGGGANQYF. Here the CDR3 DNA reads TGTGCCAGCAGCCACCGCGTTGGCGGGGGGGCCAATCAGTACTTC.

This clonotype was detected once. The chain couples TRBV6-1 to TRBJ2-7, with D unclear. Germline V lookup: CDR1 MNHNS, CDR2 SASEGT. The CDR3 runs 14 residues. Trimming left V 6 bases short and J 5 bases short, with 17 bases between. In DNA form, the CDR3 reads TGTGCCAGCAGACGGACGGTCGCTACGGACGAGCAGTACTTC. Protein product: CASRRTVATDEQYF.

The genes are TRBV5-1 and TRBJ2-1; 11 nucleotides line up with TRBD1. Per the germline V gene, CDR1 is SGHRS and CDR2 is YFSETQ. The J segment lost 7 bases and the V segment lost 2 bases, leaving 2 bases of the junction unmatched. There are 14 residues in the CDR3. This CDR3 is CASSFGTGGNEQFF. Here the CDR3 DNA reads TGCGCCAGCAGCTTTGGGACAGGGGGGAATGAGCAGTTCTTC.

The chain uses TRBV5-4 and TRBJ1-2; D is unclear. The germline V gene has CDR1 SGHNT and CDR2 YYREEE (reference sequence). Trimming removed 2 bases from V and 2 bases from J, with 19 bases in between. CDR3 length equals 17 residues. For the CDR3, the DNA is TGTGCCAGCAGCTTAGAAAGAGGGAATATGACAAACTATGGCTACACCTTC. Encoded protein: CASSLERGNMTNYGYTF.

The rearrangement links TRBV12-3 or TRBV12-4 to TRBJ2-7; 8 bases agree with TRBD2. V lost 3 bases, J lost 7 bases, and 8 bases stayed unmatched. This CDR3 has 14 residues. The CDR3 sequence is CASSLTGGLREQYF. The CDR3 DNA reads TGTGCCAGCAGTTTGACGGGAGGGCTCAGGGAGCAGTACTTC.

The chain carries TRBV7-2 and TRBJ1-1; weak D call: TRBD1 (6 bases). Germline-derived CDR1 and CDR2 are SGHTA and FQGNSA. V lost 6 bases and J lost 3, with 14 bases in between. The CDR3 spans 14 residues. For the CDR3, the DNA is TGTGCCAGCAGACTCGGAGGGGGATACACTGAAGCTTTCTTT. Its translation is CASRLGGGYTEAFF.

The chain uses TRBV7-2 and TRBJ2-1; TRBD2 aligns across 11 bases. V gave up 5 bases and J gave up 7 bases; unmatched junction bases: 4. This CDR3 comprises 14 residues. The germline V gene has CDR1 SGHTA and CDR2 FQGNSA. CDR3 bases: TGTGCCAGCAGCCCTAGCGGGGGGAGGAATGAGCAGTTCTTC. Residues: CASSPSGGRNEQFF.

As for this clonotype: A junction boundary mismatches the germline segment, possibly from a read error. The chain employs TRBV18 and TRBJ2-6, with D unresolved. CDR1 is KGHSH, CDR2 LQKENI, per germline. The CDR3 is 15 residues long. CDR3 sequence reads: CASSPVHSGTNVLTF. In DNA, the CDR3 is TGTGCCAGCTCACCAGTCCACTCTGGGACCAACGTCCTGACTTTC. Full variable domain (remainder filled in from reference TRBV18 and TRBJ2-6): NAGVMQNPRHLVRRRGQEARLRCSPMKGHSHVYWYRQLPEEGLKFMVYLQKENIIDESGMPKERFSAEFPKEGPSILRIQQVVRGDSAAYFCASSPVHSGTNVLTFGAGSRLTVL.

This clonotype was observed a few times. This CDR3 is CASSIAFAGELFF. The CDR3 bases are TGTGCCAGTAGTATCGCATTCGCCGGGGAGCTGTTTTTT. The chain couples TRBV19 to TRBJ2-2; D uncertain. Trimming left V 3 bases short and J 6 bases short, with 8 bases between. There are 13 residues in the CDR3. CDR1 and CDR2 (germline): LNHDA, SQIVND (reference sequence).

The V call is TRBV12-5, the J call TRBJ1-5; D is possibly TRBD1 (6 bases). The V end lost 5 bases, the J end lost 7 bases, and 30 bases lay between the germline ends. The CDR3 length is 19 residues. Germline CDR1 reads LGHNT; CDR2 reads FRNRAP. The CDR3 region has the DNA TGTGCTAGTGGTCCGAATAGGGGGGGAATGGCCCCCTCTGGCCAGCCCCAGCATTTT. It translates to CASGPNRGGMAPSGQPQHF.

The chain employs TRBV20-1 and TRBJ2-2; weak D call: TRBD1 (5 bases). Germline V gene data show CDR1 as DFQATT and CDR2 as SNEGSKA (reference sequence). Trimming took off 6 bases at V and 3 bases at J, with 17 bases between the two ends. The CDR3 is made up of 15 amino acids. The CDR3 loop is CSATDPKGHTGELFF. The CDR3 DNA follows: TGCAGTGCCACCGACCCGAAGGGGCACACCGGGGAGCTGTTTTTT.

CDR3 sequence (DNA): TGTGCCAGCAGTACTCATCCCCTGACAGCCTACGAGCAGTACTTC. Its translation is CASSTHPLTAYEQYF. The rearrangement joins TRBV7-9 to TRBJ2-7; D is possibly TRBD1 (5 bases). Per the germline V gene, CDR1 is SEHNR and CDR2 is FQNEAQ (reference sequence). V lost 6 bases, J lost 2 bases, and 17 bases lay in between. The length of the CDR3 is 15 residues.

This clonotype is a singleton in its sample. This chain joins TRBV7-9 and TRBJ1-1; 10 bases line up with TRBD1. CDR1 SEHNR and CDR2 FQNEAQ come from the germline V gene (reference sequence). The CDR3 runs to 13 residues. V was clipped by 8 bases and J by 6 bases; unmatched bases: 6. The CDR3 region is CASVDRGQAEAFF. CDR3 coding DNA: TGTGCCAGCGTAGACAGGGGGCAGGCTGAAGCTTTCTTT.

This clonotype was detected only a few times. The rearrangement joins TRBV7-3 to TRBJ2-5, with D perhaps matching TRBD1 (7 bases). The CDR3 is made up of 14 amino acids. Germline V gene sequence: CDR1 SGHTA, CDR2 FQGTGA. Trimming removed 5 bases from V and 5 bases from J, with 15 bases in between. CDR3 coding DNA: TGTGCCAGCAGCCGTCAGGGGGGCCGGGAGACCCAGTACTTC. Its translation is CASSRQGGRETQYF.